This TCR beta chain was captured in a study of blood T cell repertoires in COVID-19. CDR1 is WNHNN and CDR2 is SYGVQD in the germline V gene (reference sequence). The CDR3 runs to 16 residues. V shed 6 bases and J 6 bases; nucleotides not matched to a gene: 15. Sequencing used immunoSEQ multiplex PCR; TCRdb keeps in-frame clones, though not all of them. This sample has hundreds of thousands of clones, with 83% found just once. The V gene is TRBV10-1, the J gene TRBJ2-3, with 7 bases matching TRBD1. This TCR came from a woman aged 45-65 years who had been exposed to COVID-19. The specimen sequenced was PBMCs or T cells enriched from blood (not recorded which). The CDR3 DNA reads TGCGCCAGCAGCCTTATCCGGGACAGATATTCCGATACGCAGTATTTT. Translated: CASSLIRDRYSDTQYF.